These T cell receptor beta chains were read from a single sample in a study of shared clonotypes between healthy human individuals. Clones were read by immunoSEQ multiplex PCR, and TCRdb kept only the in-frame ones, dropping some. The profile shows about 700,000 clones, roughly nine tenths of them singletons. The sample was naive CD8+ T cells sorted from blood. Every receptor here comes from a man aged 25-40 years in good health. The CDR3 runs from the conserved cysteine through the conserved F or W. D genes are given only for firm matches. A clone size is listed for some rows: how often the clone was seen (once, few, many), or a class if it is expanded.

size,J,V,D,CDR3,DNA
NA,TRBJ2-3,TRBV21-1,NA,CASRTGREISDTQYF,TGTGCCAGCAGAACAGGGAGGGAAATCTCAGATACGCAGTATTTT
NA,TRBJ2-7,TRBV5-1,TRBD1,CASSSDRTGYEQYF,TGCGCCAGCAGCTCGGACAGGACCGGGTACGAGCAGTACTTC
NA,TRBJ2-1,TRBV10-3,TRBD2,CAIGDGLARDNEQFF,TGTGCCATCGGCGACGGACTAGCGAGGGACAATGAGCAGTTCTTC
NA,TRBJ2-1,TRBV4-3,NA,CASSQDSANYNEQFF,TGCGCCAGCAGCCAAGATTCGGCGAATTACAATGAGCAGTTCTTC
once,TRBJ1-5,TRBV7-2,TRBD1,CASSLYGTDSNQPQHF,TGTGCCAGCAGCCTCTATGGGACAGATAGCAATCAGCCCCAGCATTTT
NA,TRBJ2-7,TRBV6-1,NA,CASKSGHSSYEQYF,TGTGCCAGCAAAAGCGGGCATAGCTCCTACGAGCAGTACTTC
NA,TRBJ2-7,TRBV6-5,NA,CASSNLDHEQYF,TGTGCCAGCAGTAACCTAGATCACGAGCAGTACTTC
NA,TRBJ2-1,TRBV2,TRBD2,CASRIAGSSYNEQFF,TGTGCCAGCAGGATAGCGGGGAGCTCCTACAATGAGCAGTTCTTC
NA,TRBJ2-7,TRBV4-1,TRBD2,CASSQDLFQREDYEQYF,TGCGCCAGCAGCCAAGATCTTTTCCAGCGGGAGGACTACGAGCAGTACTTC
NA,TRBJ2-1,TRBV5-4,NA,CASSLGHPVSSYNEQFF,TGTGCCAGCAGCTTGGGCCACCCGGTAAGCTCCTACAATGAGCAGTTCTTC
NA,TRBJ2-1,TRBV30,NA,CAWSVPAESSYNEQFF,TGTGCCTGGAGTGTACCAGCGGAGAGCTCCTACAATGAGCAGTTCTTC
NA,TRBJ2-1,TRBV7-6,NA,CASSAGAKGGSSYNEQFF,TGTGCCAGCAGCGCCGGAGCGAAAGGGGGTAGCTCCTACAATGAGCAGTTCTTC
NA,TRBJ2-5,TRBV11-2,TRBD2,CASRLGLAGGETQYF,TGTGCCAGCAGATTGGGACTAGCGGGTGGAGAGACCCAGTACTTC
NA,TRBJ2-2,TRBV27,TRBD2,CASSLSAGVTGELFF,TGTGCCAGCAGTTTATCAGCGGGAGTTACCGGGGAGCTGTTTTTT
NA,TRBJ2-3,TRBV10-1,TRBD2,CASSTLAVDTQYF,TGCGCCAGCAGTACTCTAGCGGTGGATACGCAGTATTTT
NA,TRBJ2-1,TRBV25-1,TRBD1,CASSEYPTGGFEQDEQFF,TGTGCCAGCAGTGAATACCCGACAGGGGGATTTGAACAGGATGAGCAGTTCTTC
NA,TRBJ2-7,TRBV19,NA,CASSNREGYEQYF,TGTGCCAGTAGCAACAGGGAAGGCTACGAGCAGTACTTC
NA,TRBJ2-7,TRBV11-2,NA,CASSLSVTYEQYF,TGTGCCAGCAGCTTGTCGGTCACCTACGAGCAGTACTTC
NA,TRBJ2-1,TRBV13,NA,CASSTPLNEQFF,TGTGCCAGCAGCACTCCACTTAATGAGCAGTTCTTC
NA,TRBJ2-7,TRBV5-6,TRBD1,CASTLGQGFYEQYF,TGTGCCAGCACCTTGGGACAGGGGTTCTACGAGCAGTACTTC
NA,TRBJ1-2,TRBV29-1,NA,CSVLGPYGYTF,TGCAGCGTTCTGGGGCCCTATGGCTACACCTTC
NA,TRBJ1-1,TRBV28,NA,CASSLFRGLNTEAFF,TGTGCCAGCAGTTTATTCCGGGGTCTGAACACTGAAGCTTTCTTT
NA,TRBJ2-7,TRBV11-2,TRBD2,CASSFLAGGPTYEQYF,TGTGCCAGCAGCTTCCTGGCGGGAGGGCCGACGTACGAGCAGTACTTC
NA,TRBJ2-7,TRBV7-9,NA,CASMGGPTFEQYF,TGTGCCAGCATGGGAGGCCCTACGTTCGAGCAGTACTTC
NA,TRBJ2-1,TRBV28,NA,CASRIISSYNEQFF,TGTGCCAGCAGAATCATAAGCTCCTACAATGAGCAGTTCTTC
NA,TRBJ2-1,TRBV2,TRBD1,CASEPGTGGPSYNEQFF,TGTGCCAGCGAACCCGGGACAGGGGGCCCGAGCTACAATGAGCAGTTCTTC
NA,TRBJ1-1,TRBV5-5,NA,CASSLHSLRTEAFF,TGTGCCAGCAGCTTGCACAGCCTTCGGACTGAAGCTTTCTTT
NA,TRBJ2-7,TRBV7-9,NA,CASRAEGSYEQYF,TGTGCCAGCCGCGCGGAGGGCTCCTACGAGCAGTACTTC
NA,TRBJ2-7,TRBV15,TRBD1,CATSRLGSGQGSYEQYF,TGTGCCACCAGCAGACTTGGCTCTGGACAGGGCTCCTACGAGCAGTACTTC
NA,TRBJ2-1,TRBV6-4,TRBD2,CASIRLAEGDYNEQFF,TGTGCCAGCATCCGACTAGCGGAGGGGGACTACAATGAGCAGTTCTTC
NA,TRBJ2-7,TRBV5-4,NA,CASSLGVASYEQYF,TGTGCCAGCAGCTTAGGGGTAGCGAGCTACGAGCAGTACTTC
NA,TRBJ2-5,TRBV5-5,TRBD2,CASSLVSGALQETQYF,TGTGCCAGCAGCCTTGTTAGCGGGGCCTTACAAGAGACCCAGTACTTC
NA,TRBJ2-7,TRBV7-6,NA,CASSPQVRPSYEQYF,TGTGCCAGCAGCCCCCAGGTCAGGCCATCCTACGAGCAGTACTTC
NA,TRBJ2-2,TRBV19,NA,CASSMALGANTGELFF,TGTGCCAGTAGTATGGCCCTGGGGGCAAACACCGGGGAGCTGTTTTTT
NA,TRBJ2-1,TRBV6-1,NA,CATAGRRVEQFF,TGTGCCACCGCGGGACGCCGCGTTGAGCAGTTCTTC
NA,TRBJ2-7,TRBV30,NA,CAFRQVTYEQYF,TGTGCCTTCAGACAGGTGACCTACGAGCAGTACTTC
once,TRBJ2-1,TRBV11-2,TRBD2,CASSFLGGINNEQFF,TGTGCCAGCAGCTTCCTGGGAGGGATAAACAATGAGCAGTTCTTC
NA,TRBJ1-1,TRBV9,TRBD1,CASSVGDRGTEAFF,TGTGCCAGCAGCGTAGGAGACAGGGGCACTGAAGCTTTCTTT
NA,TRBJ2-5,TRBV10-1,TRBD2,CASSEGTSPPRQETQYF,TGCGCCAGCAGTGAGGGGACTAGTCCACCACGTCAAGAGACCCAGTACTTC
NA,TRBJ2-3,TRBV6-5,NA,CASSYFRGSTDTQYF,TGTGCCAGCAGTTACTTCAGGGGCAGCACAGATACGCAGTATTTT
once,TRBJ1-1,TRBV4-3,NA,CASSHEGVMNTEAFF,TGCGCCAGCAGCCACGAGGGGGTGATGAACACTGAAGCTTTCTTT
NA,TRBJ2-2,TRBV2,NA,CASSFTENTGELFF,TGTGCCAGCAGTTTCACTGAGAACACCGGGGAGCTGTTTTTT
NA,TRBJ2-7,TRBV7-6,TRBD2,CASSKGLADSYEQYF,TGTGCCAGCAGTAAAGGACTAGCGGATTCCTACGAGCAGTACTTC
NA,TRBJ2-7,TRBV25-1,TRBD2,CASSPGLAYEQYF,TGTGCCAGCAGCCCCGGACTAGCCTACGAGCAGTACTTC
NA,TRBJ2-7,TRBV11-2,NA,CASSLMGSSSYEQYF,TGTGCCAGCAGCTTGATGGGTTCCAGCTCCTACGAGCAGTACTTC